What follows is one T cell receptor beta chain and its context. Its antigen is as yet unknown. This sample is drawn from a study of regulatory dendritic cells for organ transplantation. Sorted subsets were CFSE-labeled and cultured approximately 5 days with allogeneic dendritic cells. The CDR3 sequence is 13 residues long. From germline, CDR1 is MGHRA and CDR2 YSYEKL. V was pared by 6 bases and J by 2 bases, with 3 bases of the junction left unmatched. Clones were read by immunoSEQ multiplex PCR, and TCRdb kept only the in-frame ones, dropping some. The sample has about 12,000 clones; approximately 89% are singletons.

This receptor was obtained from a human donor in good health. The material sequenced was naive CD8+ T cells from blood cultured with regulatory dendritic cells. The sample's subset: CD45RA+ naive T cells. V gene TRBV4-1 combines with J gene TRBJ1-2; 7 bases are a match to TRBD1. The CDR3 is CASSDRANYGYTF. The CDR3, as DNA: TGCGCCAGCAGTGACAGGGCGAACTATGGCTACACCTTC.